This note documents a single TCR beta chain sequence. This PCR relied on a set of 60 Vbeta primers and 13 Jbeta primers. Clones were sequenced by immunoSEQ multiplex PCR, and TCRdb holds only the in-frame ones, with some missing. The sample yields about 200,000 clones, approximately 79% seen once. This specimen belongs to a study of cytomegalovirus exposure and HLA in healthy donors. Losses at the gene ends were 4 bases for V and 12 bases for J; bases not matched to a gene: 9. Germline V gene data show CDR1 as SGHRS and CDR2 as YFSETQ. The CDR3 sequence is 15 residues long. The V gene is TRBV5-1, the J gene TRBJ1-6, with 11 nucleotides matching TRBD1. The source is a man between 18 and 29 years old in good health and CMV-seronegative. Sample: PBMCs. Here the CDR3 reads CASSPGTGGDRPLHF. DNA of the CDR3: TGCGCCAGCAGCCCCGGGACAGGGGGGGATCGACCCCTCCACTTT.